A selection of T cell receptor beta chains follows, all from one sample in a study of CD8 T cells in Susac syndrome. TCRdb reprocessed the immunoSEQ multiplex PCR reads with MiXCR, giving one entry per CDR3 protein. The sample records approximately 120,000 distinct CDR3 sequences, 80% to 95% being singletons. The sample was CD8+ T cells from PBMCs. The receptors stem from a human donor in good health. CDR3s include the opening cysteine and the closing phenylalanine or tryptophan. A D gene is named only where the DNA matches it firmly. Only some rows state a clone size, as once, few, many or a class for expanded clones.

V	J	D	size	DNA	CDR3
TRBV7-9	TRBJ2-1	-	-	TGTGCCAGCAGCCCGCAGACTAGCTCCTACAATGAGCAGTTCTTC	CASSPQTSSYNEQFF
TRBV9	TRBJ2-1	TRBD2	-	TGTGCCAGCAGCGCACCCGGGACTAGCGGCGCGGTAGACCACAATGAGCAGTTCTTC	CASSAPGTSGAVDHNEQFF
TRBV7-6	TRBJ2-1	TRBD2	-	TGTGCCAGCAGTCCGTATAGCGGGGGCGAGTCCTACAATGAGCAGTTCTTC	CASSPYSGGESYNEQFF
TRBV7-9	TRBJ2-6	-	once	TGTGCCAGCAGGACGGACAGTATCTCTGGGGCCAACGTCCTGACTTTC	CASRTDSISGANVLTF
TRBV20-1	TRBJ1-1	-	-	TGCAGTTATTATCGCCTGACGGGGAACACTGAAGCTTTCTTT	CSYYRLTGNTEAFF
TRBV12-5	TRBJ2-1	TRBD2	-	TGTGCTAGTGGTTTGGTACAGCTAGCGGGGTACAATGAGCAGTTCTTC	CASGLVQLAGYNEQFF
TRBV20-1	TRBJ2-1	-	-	TGCAGTGCTAGAGGAGGATTGCGCCATGAGCAGTTCTTC	CSARGGLRHEQFF
TRBV6-2/TRBV6-3	TRBJ2-7	-	-	TGTGCCAGCAGTCCCGAGGGCCTCGAGCAGTACTTC	CASSPEGLEQYF
TRBV4-2	TRBJ1-5	-	-	TGTGCCAGCAGCCAAGTACCGGTTAGCAATCAGCCCCAGCATTTT	CASSQVPVSNQPQHF
TRBV29-1	TRBJ1-1	TRBD1	-	TGCAGCGTTACCCATTCCCCAGGGGGCGGCACTGAAGCTTTCTTT	CSVTHSPGGGTEAFF
TRBV4-2	TRBJ2-1	-	once	TGTGCCAGCAGCCAAGATAGGGCTATGGATGAGCAGTTCTTC	CASSQDRAMDEQFF
TRBV19	TRBJ1-2	-	-	TGTGCCAGTAGTAGGCGGACGGATAGGGGCTACACCTTC	CASSRRTDRGYTF
TRBV11-2	TRBJ1-2	-	-	TGTGCCAGCAGCATGGGGGGTAACTATGGCTACACCTTC	CASSMGGNYGYTF
TRBV6-4	TRBJ2-3	-	-	TGTGCCAGCAGTGACTCGGGGGGCGCAGATACGCAGTATTTT	CASSDSGGADTQYF
TRBV7-2	TRBJ2-1	TRBD1	-	TGTGCCAGCAGCTTAAGTACAGGGGGCAATGAGCAGTTCTTC	CASSLSTGGNEQFF
TRBV7-9	TRBJ1-1	-	-	TGTGCCAGCAGCTACGGTCGGGGCAACACTGAAGCTTTCTTT	CASSYGRGNTEAFF
TRBV29-1	TRBJ2-5	-	-	TGCAGCGTTGGCGGGGGGACAGGGAGGGAGACCCAGTACTTC	CSVGGGTGRETQYF
TRBV3-1	TRBJ2-1	TRBD1	-	TGTGCCAGCAGCCAAGCTTCCGGACAGGGGCTCAATGAGCAGTTCTTC	CASSQASGQGLNEQFF
TRBV6-6	TRBJ2-7	-	-	TGTGCCAGCAGTTACTCAAAACAGGTCGCAACCTACGAGCAGTACTTC	CASSYSKQVATYEQYF
TRBV7-9	TRBJ2-7	-	-	TGTGCCAGCAGCTTAGCACGCCTGAACGAGCAGTACTTC	CASSLARLNEQYF
TRBV20-1	TRBJ2-7	-	-	TGCAGTGCTAGTGTCCCTACCTACGAGCAGTACTTC	CSASVPTYEQYF
TRBV20-1	TRBJ2-6	-	-	TGCAGTGCTAGAGACCCGCGGAGGTTTAGCTCTGGGGCCAACGTCCTGACTTTC	CSARDPRRFSSGANVLTF
TRBV6-5	TRBJ1-1	-	-	TGTGCCAGCAGTTACTCCTACGGAACGAACACTGAAGCTTTCTTT	CASSYSYGTNTEAFF
TRBV6-5	TRBJ2-1	TRBD1	-	TGTGCCAGCAGTTATGGGGACAGATCGTCAGATGAGCAGTTCTTC	CASSYGDRSSDEQFF
TRBV7-3	TRBJ2-3	-	-	TGTGCCAGCAGCTCTAGCCCCCCGGATACGCAGTATTTT	CASSSSPPDTQYF
TRBV7-2	TRBJ2-4	TRBD2	once	TGTGCCAGCAGCTTAGTGGGGGGAGGGAACATTCAGTACTTC	CASSLVGGGNIQYF
TRBV2	TRBJ2-3	-	once	TGTGCCAGCAGTGGAGGGGTAAACACAGATACGCAGTATTTT	CASSGGVNTDTQYF
TRBV6-1	TRBJ2-5	-	once	TGTGCCAGCAGTGATGAGGGTGAGACCCAGTACTTC	CASSDEGETQYF